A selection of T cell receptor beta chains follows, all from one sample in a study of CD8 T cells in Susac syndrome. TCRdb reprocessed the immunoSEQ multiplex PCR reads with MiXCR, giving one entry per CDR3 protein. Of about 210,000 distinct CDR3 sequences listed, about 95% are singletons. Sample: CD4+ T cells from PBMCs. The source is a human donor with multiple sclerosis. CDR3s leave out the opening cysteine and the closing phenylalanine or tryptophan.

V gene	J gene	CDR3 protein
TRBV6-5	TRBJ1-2	ASSFSETRGPVGGYT
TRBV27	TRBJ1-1	ASSSPRGTEAF
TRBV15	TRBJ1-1	ATSRDPWAGGTEAF
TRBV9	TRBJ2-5	ASSVRGLEQETQY
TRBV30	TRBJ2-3	AWGLEDTQY
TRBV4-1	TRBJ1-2	ASSQLQATNYGYT
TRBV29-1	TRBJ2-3	SATPAGLNGWTQY
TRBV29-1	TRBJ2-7	SVEINYEQY
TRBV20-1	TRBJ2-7	SARDTPEQY
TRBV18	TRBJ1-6	ASSPVSDNSPLH
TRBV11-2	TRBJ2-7	ASSPLIISYEQY
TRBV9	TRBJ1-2	ASSANRDSYGYT
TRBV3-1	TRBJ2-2	ASSQSSIGELF
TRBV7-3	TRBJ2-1	ASSITSANEQF
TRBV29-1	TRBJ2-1	SVELAGNSYNEQF
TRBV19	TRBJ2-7	ASSIGLYYEQY
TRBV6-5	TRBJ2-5	ASSALTTQY
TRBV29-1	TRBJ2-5	SVEGRDRGRETQY
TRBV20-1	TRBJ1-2	SARGWDSDGYT
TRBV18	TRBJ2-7	ASSLGTSGEQY
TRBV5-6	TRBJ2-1	ASSLTSPGVNEQF
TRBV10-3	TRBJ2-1	AISESGGDYNEQF
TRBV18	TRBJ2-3	ASSPLVLAAVTDTQY
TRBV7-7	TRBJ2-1	ASSLEGGSNEQF
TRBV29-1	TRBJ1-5	SVRQNVNQPQH
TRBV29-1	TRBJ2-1	SVVTNLAGGHEQF
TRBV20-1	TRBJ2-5	SAIPEWPRETQY
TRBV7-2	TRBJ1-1	ASSPSSDRVTEAF
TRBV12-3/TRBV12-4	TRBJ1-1	ASSLSQGGTEAF
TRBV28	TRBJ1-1	ASSPRVMNTEAF
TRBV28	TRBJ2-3	ATTWSGREKDTQY
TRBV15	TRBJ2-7	ATSRGSGGTYEQY
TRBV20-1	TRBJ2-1	SAEDSYNEQF
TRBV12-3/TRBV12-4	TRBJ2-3	ASILWGENTQY
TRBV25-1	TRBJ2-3	ASSEPGQGTDTQY
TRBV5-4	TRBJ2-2	ASSTGTPAWGTGELF
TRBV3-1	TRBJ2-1	ASRGPDEQF
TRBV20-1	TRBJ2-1	SAGLAEPKQF
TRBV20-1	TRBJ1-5	SARDRSGTGNQPQH
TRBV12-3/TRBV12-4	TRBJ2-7	ASAYSGSSYEQY
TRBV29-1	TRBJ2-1	SVGGGGYNEQF
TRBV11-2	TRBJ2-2	ASSRRRQQNTGELF
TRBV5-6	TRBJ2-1	ASSAARLAKSYNEQF
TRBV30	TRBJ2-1	ALSGGGAYNEQF
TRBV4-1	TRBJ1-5	ASSQETPAAGNQPQH
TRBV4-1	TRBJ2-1	ASSQEGVPRF
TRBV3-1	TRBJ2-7	ASSQVTGSEQY
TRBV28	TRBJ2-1	ASSLWASGSSYNEQF
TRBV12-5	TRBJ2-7	ASGLVIGTGSYEQY
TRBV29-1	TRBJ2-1	SVVGTGFNEQF